Following are 11 T cell receptor beta chains from one sample sequenced in a study of blood T cell repertoires in COVID-19. Clones were sequenced by immunoSEQ multiplex PCR, and TCRdb holds only the in-frame ones, with some missing. The data contain fewer than 90,000 clones, roughly 95% of them singletons. Source material: peripheral blood. The receptors stem from a human donor with active COVID-19. The donor label of this sample is uncertain.

This chain joins TRBV7-6 and TRBJ1-5, with TRBD1 as a possible D gene (5 bases). Trimming took 5 bases from V and 2 from J, leaving 10 bases between them. The CDR3 spans 14 residues. CDR1 SGHVS and CDR2 FNYEAQ come from the germline V gene. In DNA, the CDR3 is TGTGCCAGCAGCCGGCAGGGTGGCAATCAGCCCCAGCATTTT. This translates into CASSRQGGNQPQHF.

The chain employs TRBV19 and TRBJ1-5; possibly TRBD1 for D (5 bases). From germline, CDR1 is LNHDA and CDR2 SQIVND (reference sequence). CDR3 length: 15 amino acids. V lost 1 base, J lost 7 bases, and 14 bases lay in between. The chain's CDR3 is CASSIVSGAHQPQHF. The CDR3, as DNA: TGTGCCAGTAGTATAGTGAGTGGGGCACACCAGCCCCAGCATTTT.

In nucleotides, the CDR3 is TGTGCCAGCAGCCTCCGCGGCGGGGCGAACACTGAAGCTTTCTTT. This translates into CASSLRGGANTEAFF. The genes are TRBV27 and TRBJ1-1; perhaps TRBD1 as D (5 bases). CDR3 length equals 15 residues. The germline gives CDR1 MNHEY, CDR2 SMNVEV (reference sequence). Trimming shortened V by 6 bases and J by 1 base, and 15 bases separated the two germline ends.

The genes are TRBV5-8 and TRBJ2-1; 13 bases are a match to TRBD2. This CDR3 is built from 15 residues. Trimming took 4 bases from V and 5 from J; bases not matched to a gene: 3. In germline, CDR1 is SGHTS, CDR2 YDEGEE. CDR3 DNA sequence: TGTGCCAGCAGCCTGGGACTAGCGGGGCACAATGAGCAGTTCTTC. This translates into CASSLGLAGHNEQFF. The whole variable domain, filled in from reference TRBV5-8 and TRBJ2-1, reads EAGVTQSPTHLIKTRGQQATLRCSPISGHTSVYWYQQALGLGLQFLLWYDEGEERNRGNFPPRFSGRQFPNYSSELNVNALELEDSALYLCASSLGLAGHNEQFFGPGTRLTVL.

V usage is TRBV12-3 or TRBV12-4 and J usage is TRBJ2-3; D unresolved. Deletions cut 2 bases from V and 5 bases from J, with 5 bases between. The CDR3 length is 12 residues. The CDR3 DNA reads TGTGCCAGCAGTTTATTGAGAGATACGCAGTATTTT. The encoded protein is CASSLLRDTQYF.

The V gene is TRBV19, the J gene TRBJ2-6; 8 bases match TRBD1. Germline V gene sequence: CDR1 LNHDA, CDR2 SQIVND (reference sequence). The CDR3 spans 16 residues. Trimming took 5 bases from V and 1 from J; bases not matched to a gene: 4. This chain's CDR3 is CASSRTGRSGANVLTF. The DNA of the CDR3 is TGTGCCAGTAGTCGGACAGGGCGTTCTGGGGCCAACGTCCTGACTTTC.

In the case of this clone: Other DNA sequences in this sample translate to the same CDR3. The chain is built from TRBV18 and TRBJ2-5; D is uncertain. The V end was cut by 2 bases, the J end by 1 base, with 5 bases between. This CDR3 comprises 13 residues. CDR1 is KGHSH and CDR2 is LQKENI in the germline V gene. CDR3 residues: CASSPGRQETQYF. CDR3 in DNA: TGTGCCAGCTCACCAGGGCGCCAAGAGACCCAGTACTTC.

The CDR3 is CASSPGTGVSTNEQYF. The DNA of the CDR3 is TGTGCCAGCAGTCCCGGGACAGGGGTGTCGACGAACGAGCAGTACTTC. The V and J genes are TRBV6-2 or TRBV6-3 and TRBJ2-7; 10 positions agree with TRBD1. The CDR3 loop spans 16 amino acids. Trimming removed 5 bases from V and 5 bases from J; junction bases left unmatched: 12. Germline V gives CDR1 MNHEY, CDR2 SVGEGT.

The chain has TRBV9 and TRBJ2-3, with D tentatively TRBD2 (5 bases). The CDR3 extends over 15 amino acids. CDR1 is SGDLS and CDR2 is YYNGEE in the germline V gene. V dropped 0 bases and J dropped 1 base, with 9 bases sitting between them. In nucleotides, the CDR3 is TGTGCCAGCAGCGTAGACGGGATTCGCACAGATACGCAGTATTTT. It yields the protein CASSVDGIRTDTQYF.

The CDR3 coding sequence is TGTGCCAGCAGTGAGGGCTATGAGCAGTTCTTC. Encoded protein: CASSEGYEQFF. The genes are TRBV2 and TRBJ2-1; the D is unclear. The CDR3 is made up of 11 amino acids. Trimming left V 3 bases short and J 8 bases short, with 5 bases between. From germline, CDR1 is SNHLY and CDR2 FYNNEI.

The J gene is TRBJ1-5, the V gene TRBV5-8, with no clear D. CDR1 is SGHTS, CDR2 YDEGEE, per germline. The CDR3 sequence is 14 residues long. Trimming took 1 base from V and 4 from J, leaving 9 bases between them. As DNA, the CDR3 is TGTGCCAGCAGCTTGCGGGGATCTAATCAGCCCCAGCATTTT. Amino acid sequence: CASSLRGSNQPQHF.